The entry below gives a single T cell receptor (beta chain) sequence along with its context. Its recognized antigen is unknown. No base quality information exists; no much larger clone differs at one position. The sample carries other DNA sequences with the same CDR3. CD8 naive samples were CD45RO-negative cells positively selected for CCR7, giving a CD45RA+CCR7+ population that excluded TemRA cells. The donors were healthy, HIV-negative adults with no recently reported acute infections or vaccinations. Only Caucasian adults living in Nashville, Tennessee, USA were represented among the donors. Blood was obtained by leukapheresis, after which PBMCs were separated by Ficoll-Histopaque density gradient centrifugation and cryopreserved in liquid nitrogen vapor phase. Purity and quantity of every magnetically sorted T cell population were checked by analytical flow cytometry. Genomic DNA was isolated from every sorted fraction and measured by UV absorbance on a Nanodrop 2000c.

The CDR3 measures 15 amino acids from cysteine to phenylalanine. CDR3 DNA is the only sequence kept; it has 45 bases, read in frame from the first base. Trimming takes 4 bases off V and 4 bases off J; junction bases not matched to a gene: 7. The germline V gene (reference sequence) specifies MNHEY as CDR1 and SMNVEV as CDR2. Using the deep immunoSEQ assay, TCR CDR3 regions were amplified from genomic DNA by multiplex PCR. Genomic DNA extracted from each cell subset was distributed evenly over all wells of several immunoSEQ 96-well plates, and each plate served as one replicate. For sorted subsets, roughly 200 ng of genomic DNA, equivalent to some 30,000 T cell genomes, went into each replicate PCR. The purified libraries were quantified using a Qubit 3.0 fluorometer, sized with a Bioanalyzer 2100, and then quantified again using the KAPA Library Quantification kit. Every immunoSEQ 96-well plate was sequenced on a dedicated single-read 150-cycle Illumina NextSeq 550 flow cell. Concerning the study's data processing: Because the immunoSEQ output held only junctional sequences and lacked quality scores, the filtering could not match the filtering applied to full-length reads. Sequences were annotated with PyIR, a Python wrapper for IgBLAST v1.9, and V/J genes and CDR3 were assigned using IMGT germline references. Reads were removed for weak V/J assignments (E-value above 1e-6), missing CDR3, stop codons, out-of-frame junctions, or ambiguous translated residues. V3J clonotypes were defined as sequences sharing an identical inferred V gene, J gene, and CDR3 amino acid sequence. To compute the percentage overlap between repertoires, the number of shared unique clonotypes was divided by the size of the smaller repertoire. Three approaches were used to assess repertoire richness: RTK rarefaction, the Chao1 estimator, and Recon v2.1 estimates of unobserved clonotypes. Generation probabilities were computed with OLGA for all TCRbeta clonotypes obtained by the gDNA method from several donors. In its TCRdb copy, this immuneACCESS table keeps in-frame sequences only and misses some clones. Where compared with another copy, unresolved V genes explain less than half of these, and the others have no known cause. V and J calls and clone size follow that table, whereas D and trimming were derived from the DNA. Recorded for this sample are approximately 1.9 million clones; over 85% of them occurred a single time. Together, the top ten hold roughly 1.7% of the sample.

These data are taken from a study of shared clonotypes between healthy human individuals (dated by TCRdb to the early 2020s). In the study overall: The cohort comprised two women and a few men aged 18 to 49 years. For each donor, CD4 naive and CD4 memory were each run on three plates, CD8 naive on two plates, and CD8 memory on one plate. To estimate repertoire size and how much clonotype sharing occurs between individuals, the study deeply sequenced the blood TCR repertoires of about 5 healthy adults. To increase sequencing depth and limit assay-specific biases, different laboratories used diverse techniques to prepare libraries and sequence TCR repertoires. Each donor's leukapheresis produced roughly between roughly 0.94 and 9.5 billion PBMCs. Overall study results and their limits: Sampling was restricted to blood, and TCR repertoires in tissues likely differ from the TCR repertoires found in blood. Estimated clonotype richness was generally larger for naive than for memory subsets. Across a handful of donors, about 5.2% of naive CD4, approximately 4% of naive CD8, 2.3% of memory CD4, and about 0.44% of memory CD8 clonotypes were shared. Higher generation probabilities were observed for clonotypes shared by all four sorted-subset donors than for non-shared clonotypes. The small number of donors limited the genetic and exposure-history diversity represented. Pairwise subsampling led to the expectation that sequencing depth would affect the degree of clonotype sharing among donors. Even with the large sequencing depth, rarefaction of the sorted-subset datasets indicated that sequencing was incomplete.

Specimen: naive CD8+ T cells from PBMCs. Read against the paper, the sample's cell subset or site label means: CD45RA+CCR7+. The TCR was taken from a young man in good health. Some clones in this sample may be carry-over from other donors' samples. Recombination linked TRBV27 to TRBJ2-7; 10 central bases correspond to TRBD1. CDR3 sequence: CASSSPGTGVYEQYF. The nucleotide sequence reads TGTGCCAGCAGTTCGCCCGGGACAGGGGTATACGAGCAGTACTTC.